These T cell receptor beta chains were read from a single sample in a study of graft-versus-host responses after intestinal transplantation. Produced via immunoSEQ multiplex PCR; TCRdb's table is partial and in-frame only. The top ten clones hold approximately 5% of a sample with roughly 50,000 clones, 75% to 95% of them seen once. Sample: PBMCs, taken roughly 680 days after intestinal transplant. The receptor set was obtained from a human patient who received an intestinal transplant, so some T cells may come from the graft donor. Each CDR3 is given without its conserved first and last residue. Each record gives: V gene, CDR3 protein.

V: TRBV11-1
CDR3: ASSSVSGTGAYEQY

V: TRBV4-1
CDR3: ASSPPWGNYGYT

V: TRBV18
CDR3: ASSPNRDTGELF

V: TRBV11-3
CDR3: ASSFEFGYGYT

V: TRBV29-1
CDR3: SVRLAGGSDTQY

V: TRBV6-1
CDR3: ASSDGWGTGQPQH

V: TRBV11-2
CDR3: ASSLGEGGYGYT

V: TRBV7-9
CDR3: ASSKGQGSGNTIY

V: TRBV6-5
CDR3: ASRNRDWGSPLH

V: TRBV4-1
CDR3: ASSQASGVRETQY

V: TRBV5-1
CDR3: ASREQDLDTEAF

V: TRBV5-6
CDR3: ASSLELGSQETQY

V: TRBV4-1
CDR3: ASSQEGMPGLSGELF

V: TRBV13
CDR3: ASSLPGEGYGYT

V: TRBV27
CDR3: ASRPGTGGYNEQF

V: TRBV5-4
CDR3: ASSLVRGDKRPEAF

V: TRBV27
CDR3: ASSPGDGYSPLH

V: TRBV5-4
CDR3: ASSQDSSGANVLT

V: TRBV25-1
CDR3: ASSEYGETEAF

V: TRBV6-1
CDR3: ASSGGAGGDQPQH

V: TRBV27
CDR3: ASSDGLAEYEQY

V: TRBV27
CDR3: ASSSYRTLYQETQY

V: TRBV6-5
CDR3: ASSPSRGDQPQH

V: TRBV19
CDR3: AKLYEQY

V: TRBV5-8
CDR3: ASSLGGPNYGYT

V: TRBV18
CDR3: ASSPDDLVVMNTEAF

V: TRBV5-1
CDR3: ASSLSTDSTNTEAF

V: TRBV10-3
CDR3: AISEASGVMADTQY

V: TRBV11-2
CDR3: ASSLRTYNEQF

V: TRBV19
CDR3: ASSILSGSDSNQPQH

V: TRBV5-1
CDR3: ASSSDNWRQETQY

V: TRBV4-1
CDR3: ASSFRSGDEKLF

V: TRBV7-2
CDR3: ASSLEAAYGYT

V: TRBV19
CDR3: ASSGPDRATEAF

V: TRBV7-6
CDR3: ASSLAGDTSLYEQY

V: TRBV5-6
CDR3: ASRGAGESYEQY

V: TRBV10-2
CDR3: ASSDGLRGGLNEQF

V: TRBV30
CDR3: AWSWGYGYT

V: TRBV9
CDR3: ASSTSESYEQY

V: TRBV9
CDR3: ASSVGGSDPSYHEQY

V: TRBV5-8
CDR3: ASSLPRGQETQY

V: TRBV19
CDR3: ASTPQAQGSNQPQH